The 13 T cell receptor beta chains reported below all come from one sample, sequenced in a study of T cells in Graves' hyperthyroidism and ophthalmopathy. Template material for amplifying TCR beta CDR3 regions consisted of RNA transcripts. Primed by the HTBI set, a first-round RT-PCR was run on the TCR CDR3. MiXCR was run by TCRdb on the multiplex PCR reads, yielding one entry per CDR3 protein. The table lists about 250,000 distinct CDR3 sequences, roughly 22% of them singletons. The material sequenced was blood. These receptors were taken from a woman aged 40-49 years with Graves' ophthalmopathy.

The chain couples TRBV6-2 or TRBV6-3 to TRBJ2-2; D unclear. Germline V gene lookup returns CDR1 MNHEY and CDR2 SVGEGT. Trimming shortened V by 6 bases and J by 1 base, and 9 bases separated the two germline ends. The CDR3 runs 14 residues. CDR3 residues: CASRILRNTGELFF. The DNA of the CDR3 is TGTGCCAGCAGAATACTCCGGAACACCGGGGAGCTGTTTTTT.

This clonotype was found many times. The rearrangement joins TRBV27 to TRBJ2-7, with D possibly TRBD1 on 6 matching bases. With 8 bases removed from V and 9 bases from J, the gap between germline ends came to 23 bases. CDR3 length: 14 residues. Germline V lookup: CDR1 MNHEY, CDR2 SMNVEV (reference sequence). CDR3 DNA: TGTGCCAGCCCACGGGGACACCTCCAACGAGGGCAGTACTTC. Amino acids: CASPRGHLQRGQYF.

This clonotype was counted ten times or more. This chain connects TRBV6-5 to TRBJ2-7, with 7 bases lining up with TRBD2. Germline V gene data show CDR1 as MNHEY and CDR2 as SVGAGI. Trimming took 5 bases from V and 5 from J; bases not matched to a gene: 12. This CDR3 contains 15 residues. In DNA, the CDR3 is TGTGCCAGCAGTCGCCCTAGCGGCCTCCTGAACGAGCAGTACTTC. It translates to CASSRPSGLLNEQYF.

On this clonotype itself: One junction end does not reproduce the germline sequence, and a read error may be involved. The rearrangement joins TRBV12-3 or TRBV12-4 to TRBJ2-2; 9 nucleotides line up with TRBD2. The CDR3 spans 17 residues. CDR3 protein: CASSFRLAVGPSGELSF. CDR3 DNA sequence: TGTGCCAGCAGTTTCCGACTAGCGGTAGGGCCGTCGGGGGAGCTGTCTTTT.

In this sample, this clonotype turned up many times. The CDR3 DNA is TGCAGTGCTAGAGATGAGGACTACGCAGATACGCAGTATTTT. Amino acid sequence: CSARDEDYADTQYF. The rearrangement uses TRBV20-1 and TRBJ2-3; D may be TRBD2 (6 bases). V lost 0 bases, J lost 4 bases, and 11 bases lay in between. CDR3 length: 14 residues. Germline-derived CDR1 and CDR2 are DFQATT and SNEGSKA (reference sequence).

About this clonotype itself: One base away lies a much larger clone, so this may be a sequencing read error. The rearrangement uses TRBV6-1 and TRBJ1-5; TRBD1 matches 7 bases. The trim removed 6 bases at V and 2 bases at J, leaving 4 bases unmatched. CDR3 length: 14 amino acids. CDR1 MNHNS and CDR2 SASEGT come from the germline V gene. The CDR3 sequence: CASRGGQGNQPQHF. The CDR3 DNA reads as TGTGCCAGCAGGGGTGGACAGGGCAATCAGCCCCAGCATTTT.

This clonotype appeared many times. CDR3 DNA: TGTGCCAGCAGTTCTCCGGCGGGCCAGTCTTTCTACGAGCAGTACTTC. Protein sequence: CASSSPAGQSFYEQYF. This sequence joins TRBV28 and TRBJ2-7, with D possibly matching TRBD2 (5 bases). The CDR3 is 16 amino acids. Germline V gene data show CDR1 as MDHEN and CDR2 as SYDVKM. The V end lost 4 bases, the J end lost 3 bases, and 19 bases lay between the germline ends.

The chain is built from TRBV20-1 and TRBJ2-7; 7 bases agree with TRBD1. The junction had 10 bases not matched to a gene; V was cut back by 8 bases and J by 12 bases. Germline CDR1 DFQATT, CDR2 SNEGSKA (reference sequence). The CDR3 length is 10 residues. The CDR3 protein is CSTQGVQTYF. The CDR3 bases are TGCAGTACTCAGGGGGTTCAGACGTACTTC.

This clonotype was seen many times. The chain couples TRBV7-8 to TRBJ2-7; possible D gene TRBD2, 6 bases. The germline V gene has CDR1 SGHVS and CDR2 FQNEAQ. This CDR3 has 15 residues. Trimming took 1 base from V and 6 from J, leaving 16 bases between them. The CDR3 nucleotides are TGTGCCAGCAGCTTAGGGTACCGCGGGAATGGCGAGCAGTACTTC. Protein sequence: CASSLGYRGNGEQYF.

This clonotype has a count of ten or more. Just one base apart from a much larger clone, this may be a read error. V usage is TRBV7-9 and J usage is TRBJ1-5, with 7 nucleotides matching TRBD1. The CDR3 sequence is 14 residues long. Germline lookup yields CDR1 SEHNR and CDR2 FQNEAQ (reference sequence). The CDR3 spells CASSLGDSNQPQRF. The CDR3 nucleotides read TGTGCCAGCAGCTTAGGGGACAGCAATCAGCCCCAGCGTTTT.

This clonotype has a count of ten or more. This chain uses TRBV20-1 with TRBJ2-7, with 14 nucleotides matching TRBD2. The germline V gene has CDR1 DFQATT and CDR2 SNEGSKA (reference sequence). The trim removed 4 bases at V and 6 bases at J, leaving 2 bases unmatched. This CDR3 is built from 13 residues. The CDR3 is CSATGTSGSEQYF. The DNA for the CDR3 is TGCAGTGCTACCGGGACTAGCGGGAGCGAGCAGTACTTC.

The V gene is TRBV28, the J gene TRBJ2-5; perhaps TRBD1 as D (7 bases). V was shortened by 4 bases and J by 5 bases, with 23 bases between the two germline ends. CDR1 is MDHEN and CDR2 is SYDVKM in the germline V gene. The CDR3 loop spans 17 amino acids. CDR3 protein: CASSSPYRGGSVETQYF. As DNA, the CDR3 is TGTGCCAGCAGTTCTCCCTACAGGGGAGGCTCTGTGGAGACCCAGTACTTC. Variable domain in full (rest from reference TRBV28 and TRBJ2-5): DVKVTQSSRYLVKRTGEKVFLECVQDMDHENMFWYRQDPGLGLRLIYFSYDVKMKEKGDIPEGYSVSREKKERFSLILESASTNQTSMYLCASSSPYRGGSVETQYFGPGTRLLVL.

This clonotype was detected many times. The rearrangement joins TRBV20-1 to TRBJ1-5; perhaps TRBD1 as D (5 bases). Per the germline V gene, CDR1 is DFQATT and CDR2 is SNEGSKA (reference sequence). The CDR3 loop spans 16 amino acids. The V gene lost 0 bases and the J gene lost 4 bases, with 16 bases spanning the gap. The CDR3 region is CSARDPGGGGNQPQHF. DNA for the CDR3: TGCAGTGCTAGAGATCCGGGGGGTGGGGGAAATCAGCCCCAGCATTTT.